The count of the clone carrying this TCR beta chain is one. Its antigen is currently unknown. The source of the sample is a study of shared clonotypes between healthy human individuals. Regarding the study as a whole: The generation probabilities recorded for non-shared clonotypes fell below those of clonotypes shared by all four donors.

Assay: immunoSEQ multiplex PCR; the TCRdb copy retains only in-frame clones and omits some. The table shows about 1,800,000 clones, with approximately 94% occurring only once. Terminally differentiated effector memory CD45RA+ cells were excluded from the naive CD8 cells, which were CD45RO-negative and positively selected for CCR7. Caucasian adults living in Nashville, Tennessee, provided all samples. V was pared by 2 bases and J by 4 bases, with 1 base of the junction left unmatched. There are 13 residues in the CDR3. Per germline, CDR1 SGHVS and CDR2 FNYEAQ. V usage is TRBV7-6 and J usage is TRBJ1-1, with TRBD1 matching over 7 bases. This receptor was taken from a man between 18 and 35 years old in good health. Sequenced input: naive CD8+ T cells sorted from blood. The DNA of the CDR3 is TGTGCCAGCAGCTTACAGGGGGGCACTGAAGCTTTCTTT. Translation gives CASSLQGGTEAFF.